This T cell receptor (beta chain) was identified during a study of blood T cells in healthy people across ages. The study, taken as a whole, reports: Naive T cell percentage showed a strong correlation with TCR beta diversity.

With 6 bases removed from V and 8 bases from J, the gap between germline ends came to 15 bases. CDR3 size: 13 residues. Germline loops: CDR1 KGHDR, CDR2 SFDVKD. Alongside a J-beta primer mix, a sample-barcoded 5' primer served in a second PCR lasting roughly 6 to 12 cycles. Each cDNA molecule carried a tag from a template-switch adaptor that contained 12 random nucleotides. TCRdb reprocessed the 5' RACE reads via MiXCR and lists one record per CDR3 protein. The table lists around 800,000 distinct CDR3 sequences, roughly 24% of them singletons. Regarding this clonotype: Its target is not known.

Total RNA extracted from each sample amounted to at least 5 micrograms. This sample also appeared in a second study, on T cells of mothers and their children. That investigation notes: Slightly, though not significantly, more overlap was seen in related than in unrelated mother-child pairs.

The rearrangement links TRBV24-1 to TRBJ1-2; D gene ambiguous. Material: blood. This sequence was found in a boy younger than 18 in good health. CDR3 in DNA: TGTGCCACCAGTACCGACTGGCCTGGGGGCTACACCTTC. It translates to CATSTDWPGGYTF.